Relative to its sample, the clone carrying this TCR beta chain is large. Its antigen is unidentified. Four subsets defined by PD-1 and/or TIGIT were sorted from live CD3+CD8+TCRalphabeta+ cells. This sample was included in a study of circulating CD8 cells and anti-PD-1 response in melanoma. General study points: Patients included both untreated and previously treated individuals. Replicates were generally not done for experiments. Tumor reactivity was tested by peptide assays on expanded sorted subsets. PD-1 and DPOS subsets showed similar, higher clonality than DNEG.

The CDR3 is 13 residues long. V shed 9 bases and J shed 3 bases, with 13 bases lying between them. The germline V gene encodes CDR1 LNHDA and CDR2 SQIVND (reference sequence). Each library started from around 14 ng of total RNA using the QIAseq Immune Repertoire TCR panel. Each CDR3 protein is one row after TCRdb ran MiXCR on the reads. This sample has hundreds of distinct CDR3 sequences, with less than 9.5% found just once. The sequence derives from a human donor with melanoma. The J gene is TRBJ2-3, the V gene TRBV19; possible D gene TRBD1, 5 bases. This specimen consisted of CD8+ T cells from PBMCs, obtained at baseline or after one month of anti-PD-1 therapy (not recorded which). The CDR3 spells CARRTKGTDTQYF. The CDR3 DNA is TGTGCCAGAAGGACAAAGGGAACAGATACGCAGTATTTT.